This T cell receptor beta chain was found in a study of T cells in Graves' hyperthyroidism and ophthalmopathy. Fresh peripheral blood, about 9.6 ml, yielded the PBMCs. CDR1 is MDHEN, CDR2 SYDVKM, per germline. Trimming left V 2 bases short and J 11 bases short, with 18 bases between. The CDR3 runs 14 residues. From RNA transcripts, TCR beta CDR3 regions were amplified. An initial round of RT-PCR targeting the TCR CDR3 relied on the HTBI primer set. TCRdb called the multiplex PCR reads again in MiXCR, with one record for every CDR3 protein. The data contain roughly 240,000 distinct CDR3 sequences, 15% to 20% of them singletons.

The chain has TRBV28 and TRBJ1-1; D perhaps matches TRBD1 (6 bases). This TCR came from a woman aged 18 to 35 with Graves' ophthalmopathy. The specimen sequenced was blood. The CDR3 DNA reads TGTGCCAGCAGTTTACAAAAGGGGGGGGGGGGGGCTTTCTTT. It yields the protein CASSLQKGGGGAFF.